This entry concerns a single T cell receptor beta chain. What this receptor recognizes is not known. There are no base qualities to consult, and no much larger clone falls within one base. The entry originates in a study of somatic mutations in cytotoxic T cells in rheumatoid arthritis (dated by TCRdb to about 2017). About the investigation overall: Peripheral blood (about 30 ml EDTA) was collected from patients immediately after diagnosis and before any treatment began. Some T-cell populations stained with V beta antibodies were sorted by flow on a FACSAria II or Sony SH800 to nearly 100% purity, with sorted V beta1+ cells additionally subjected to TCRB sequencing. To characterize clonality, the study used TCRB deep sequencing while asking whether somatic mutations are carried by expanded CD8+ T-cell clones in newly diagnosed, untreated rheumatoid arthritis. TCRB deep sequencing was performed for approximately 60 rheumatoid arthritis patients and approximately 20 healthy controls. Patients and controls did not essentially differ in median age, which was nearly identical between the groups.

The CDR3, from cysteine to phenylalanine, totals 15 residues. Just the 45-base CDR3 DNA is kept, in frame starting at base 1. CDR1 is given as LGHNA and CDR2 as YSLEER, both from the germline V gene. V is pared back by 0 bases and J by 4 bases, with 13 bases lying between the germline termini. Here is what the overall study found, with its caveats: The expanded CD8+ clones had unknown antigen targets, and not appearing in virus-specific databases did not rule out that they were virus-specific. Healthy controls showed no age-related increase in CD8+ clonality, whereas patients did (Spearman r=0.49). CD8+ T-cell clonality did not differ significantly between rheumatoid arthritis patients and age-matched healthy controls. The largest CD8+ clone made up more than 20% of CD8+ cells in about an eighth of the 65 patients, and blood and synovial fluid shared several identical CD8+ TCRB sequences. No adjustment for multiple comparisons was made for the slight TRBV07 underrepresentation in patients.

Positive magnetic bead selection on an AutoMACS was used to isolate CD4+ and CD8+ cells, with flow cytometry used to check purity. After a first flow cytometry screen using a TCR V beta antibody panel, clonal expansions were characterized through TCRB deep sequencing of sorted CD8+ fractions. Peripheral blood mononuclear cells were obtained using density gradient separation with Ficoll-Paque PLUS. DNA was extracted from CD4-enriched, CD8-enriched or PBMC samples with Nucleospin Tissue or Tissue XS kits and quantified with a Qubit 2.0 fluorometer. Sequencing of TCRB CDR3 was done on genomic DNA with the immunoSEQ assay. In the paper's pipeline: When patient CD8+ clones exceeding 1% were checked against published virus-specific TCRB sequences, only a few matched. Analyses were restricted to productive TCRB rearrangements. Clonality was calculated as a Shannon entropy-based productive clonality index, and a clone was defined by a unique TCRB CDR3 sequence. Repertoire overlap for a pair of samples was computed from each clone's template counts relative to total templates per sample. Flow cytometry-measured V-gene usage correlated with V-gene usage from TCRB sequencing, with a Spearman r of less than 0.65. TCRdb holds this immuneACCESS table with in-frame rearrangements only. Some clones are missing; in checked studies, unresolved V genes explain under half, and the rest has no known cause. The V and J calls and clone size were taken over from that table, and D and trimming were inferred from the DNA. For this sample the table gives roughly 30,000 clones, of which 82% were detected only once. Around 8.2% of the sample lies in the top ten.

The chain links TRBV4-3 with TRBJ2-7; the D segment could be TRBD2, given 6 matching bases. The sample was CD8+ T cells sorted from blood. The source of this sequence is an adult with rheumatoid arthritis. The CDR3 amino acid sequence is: CASSQDRASVYEQYF. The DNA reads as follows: TGCGCCAGCAGCCAAGATCGGGCTAGCGTTTACGAGCAGTACTTC.